A selection of T cell receptor beta chains follows, all from one sample in a study of T cell responses to AZD1222 COVID-19 vaccine. Assay used: immunoSEQ multiplex PCR; TCRdb lists only in-frame clones, some missing. The table records about 180,000 clones, about 93% of them present only once. The material was peripheral blood, obtained 28 days after the second AZD1222 dose. The receptors were gathered from an adult who received the AZD1222 COVID-19 vaccine. Each CDR3 is given without its conserved first and last residue. Fields, in order: J gene, clone size, V gene, CDR3 protein. Some rows mark clone size as missing; the rest say once, few, many or name a class of expanded clone.

>TRBJ1-1|.|TRBV6-1
ASSGTGTARATEAF
>TRBJ2-3|.|TRBV9
ASSVNTDTQY
>TRBJ2-7|few|TRBV11-2
ASSLDGRGLYEQY
>TRBJ1-5|.|TRBV28
ASTRDSNQPQH
>TRBJ2-1|.|TRBV19
ASRPRGEGTNEQF
>TRBJ1-5|few|TRBV7-9
ASSPGIGTGASNQPQH
>TRBJ2-6|.|TRBV19
ASSIDSGDSGANVLT
>TRBJ2-1|.|TRBV9
ASSIEGLDYNEQF
>TRBJ2-4|.|TRBV28
ASSLWRQGNVHIQY
>TRBJ1-4|.|TRBV21-1
ASSKGRDRLLTNEKLF
>TRBJ1-1|.|TRBV3-1/TRBV3-2
ASNQGRGLNTEAF
>TRBJ1-2|.|TRBV6-5
ASSFWARTLDYGYT
>TRBJ1-6|.|TRBV7-2
ASSLQNNSPLH
>TRBJ1-2|.|TRBV6-5
ASSYSRGQSRGYT
>TRBJ1-4|.|TRBV19
ASSIGLANQREKLF
>TRBJ2-1|.|TRBV27
ASSELAVSSYNEQF
>TRBJ1-1|.|TRBV5-6
ASSLVGSSEAF
>TRBJ2-5|.|TRBV6-1
ASSELAGDQETQY
>TRBJ1-1|.|TRBV5-4
ASSSTAIPEAF
>TRBJ2-5|.|TRBV2
ASQRQGGVEETQY
>TRBJ1-5|once|TRBV27
ASSPNAAFMSNQPQH
>TRBJ2-3|.|TRBV19
ASSIEGPTDTQY
>TRBJ2-7|once|TRBV19
ASSILPQGEQY
>TRBJ2-7|.|TRBV25-1
ASSESSGRYEQY
>TRBJ2-7|.|TRBV28
ASSGTAAGTSHYEQY
>TRBJ1-2|.|TRBV18
ASSPGGDYGYT
>TRBJ1-2|.|TRBV5-1
ASSSDASQGGGYT
>TRBJ1-1|.|TRBV20-1
SASGTGGTEAF
>TRBJ2-7|.|TRBV2
ASSEIEGGSYEQY
>TRBJ2-1|.|TRBV5-5
ASSFSTPSYNEQF